The rows below give T cell receptor beta chains drawn from one sample of a study of T-cell reconstitution after alpha-beta-depleted transplantation in children. MiXCR, applied by TCRdb to the PCR reads, yields one record per CDR3 protein. The data contain 380,000 or so distinct CDR3 sequences, 10% to 15% of them singletons. The input for sequencing was PBMCs, taken from the stem cell graft. The receptors were sampled from a human donor who donated a stem cell graft to a child with Fanconi anemia. Both conserved end residues are part of each CDR3. Each record gives: V gene, J gene, clone size, D gene, CDR3 DNA, CDR3 protein. The D gene is left open where the match is weak. For some rows the clone size is stated as once, few or many, or as a class when expanded; others skip it.

v_call: TRBV6-5
j_call: TRBJ2-7
clone_size: few
d_call: -
cdr3_nt: TGTGCCGCACAGGGAGACGGCTACGAGCAGTACTTC
cdr3_aa: CAAQGDGYEQYF

v_call: TRBV12-3/TRBV12-4
j_call: TRBJ2-2
clone_size: many
d_call: -
cdr3_nt: TGTGCCAGCAGTTTACCGACCTTTGGGACCGGGGAGCTGTTTTTT
cdr3_aa: CASSLPTFGTGELFF

v_call: TRBV18
j_call: TRBJ1-1
clone_size: few
d_call: TRBD1
cdr3_nt: TGTGCCAGCTCTCCCACCGGGACAGTAGACGCTTTCTTT
cdr3_aa: CASSPTGTVDAFF

v_call: TRBV7-2
j_call: TRBJ1-2
clone_size: few
d_call: -
cdr3_nt: TGTGCCAGCAGCCCGGACAGACAACTCTATGGCTACACCTTC
cdr3_aa: CASSPDRQLYGYTF

v_call: TRBV20-1
j_call: TRBJ2-2
clone_size: few
d_call: -
cdr3_nt: TGCAGTGCTAGGCCGCTAGGGACCGGGGAGCTGTTTTTT
cdr3_aa: CSARPLGTGELFF

v_call: TRBV29-1
j_call: TRBJ1-1
clone_size: many
d_call: TRBD1
cdr3_nt: TGCAGCGTCAAGGGACAGCCGAACACTGAAGCTTTCTTT
cdr3_aa: CSVKGQPNTEAFF

v_call: TRBV29-1
j_call: TRBJ2-4
clone_size: -
d_call: TRBD1
cdr3_nt: TGCAGCGGGATGAGGACAGGCGTCAAAAACATTCAGTACTTC
cdr3_aa: CSGMRTGVKNIQYF

v_call: TRBV2
j_call: TRBJ1-5
clone_size: few
d_call: -
cdr3_nt: TGTGCCAGCAAGAACAGGCCCTATAGCAATCAGCCCCAGCATTTT
cdr3_aa: CASKNRPYSNQPQHF

v_call: TRBV5-6
j_call: TRBJ2-1
clone_size: many
d_call: -
cdr3_nt: TGTGCCAGCAGCTCGGCGGAAAGGTCAGCGCGGGGCTTCTTC
cdr3_aa: CASSSAERSARGFF

v_call: TRBV5-5
j_call: TRBJ1-2
clone_size: few
d_call: TRBD1
cdr3_nt: TGTGCCAGCAGCCCCCGGGACAGGGGGCGCGAGGGCTACACCTTC
cdr3_aa: CASSPRDRGREGYTF

v_call: TRBV6-2/TRBV6-3
j_call: TRBJ1-5
clone_size: -
d_call: -
cdr3_nt: TGTGCCAGCAAAAATCAGGGCAGTAGGAATCAGCCCCAGCATTTT
cdr3_aa: CASKNQGSRNQPQHF

v_call: TRBV6-6
j_call: TRBJ2-2
clone_size: many
d_call: -
cdr3_nt: TGTGCCAGCAGTAGACAGGCAACCGGGGAGCTGTTTTTT
cdr3_aa: CASSRQATGELFF

v_call: TRBV4-3
j_call: TRBJ1-4
clone_size: -
d_call: -
cdr3_nt: TGCGCCAGCAGCCACGGTTCTTCAACTAATGAAAAACTGTTTTTT
cdr3_aa: CASSHGSSTNEKLFF

v_call: TRBV10-2
j_call: TRBJ2-1
clone_size: -
d_call: -
cdr3_nt: TGCGCCAGCAGTGAGGTTAGCCCCAATGAGCAGTTCTTC
cdr3_aa: CASSEVSPNEQFF

v_call: TRBV9
j_call: TRBJ2-5
clone_size: -
d_call: TRBD2
cdr3_nt: TGTGCCAGCAGCGACGGACTAGCGGGGGGCCTCCAAGAGACCCAGTACTTC
cdr3_aa: CASSDGLAGGLQETQYF

v_call: TRBV6-5
j_call: TRBJ1-5
clone_size: few
d_call: -
cdr3_nt: TGTGCCAGCAGTTACTTAGGATCCGATCAGCCCCAGCATTTT
cdr3_aa: CASSYLGSDQPQHF

v_call: TRBV9
j_call: TRBJ1-4
clone_size: -
d_call: -
cdr3_nt: TGTGCCAGCAGCGTAATCAGGGGCGAGAGTGAAAAACTGTTTTTT
cdr3_aa: CASSVIRGESEKLFF

v_call: TRBV12-3/TRBV12-4
j_call: TRBJ2-1
clone_size: -
d_call: TRBD2
cdr3_nt: TGTGCCAGCAGTTTTGGGGTAGCGGGGAGAGACAATGAGCAGTTCTTC
cdr3_aa: CASSFGVAGRDNEQFF

v_call: TRBV6-2/TRBV6-3
j_call: TRBJ2-2
clone_size: many
d_call: -
cdr3_nt: TGTGCCAGCAGTTACCCACCTAACACCGGGGAGCTGTTTTTT
cdr3_aa: CASSYPPNTGELFF

v_call: TRBV30
j_call: TRBJ1-1
clone_size: -
d_call: -
cdr3_nt: TGTGCCTGGAGTCCAGTGGGACTGACGAACACTGAAGCTTTCTTT
cdr3_aa: CAWSPVGLTNTEAFF

v_call: TRBV20-1
j_call: TRBJ2-1
clone_size: -
d_call: TRBD2
cdr3_nt: TGCAGTGCTAGGGCGACGGGGGGGCCGTACAATGAGCAGTTCTTC
cdr3_aa: CSARATGGPYNEQFF

v_call: TRBV5-8
j_call: TRBJ1-4
clone_size: -
d_call: -
cdr3_nt: TGTGCCAGCAGCCCTGGGAGGGCAACTAATGAAAAACTGTTTTTT
cdr3_aa: CASSPGRATNEKLFF

v_call: TRBV2
j_call: TRBJ1-1
clone_size: few
d_call: -
cdr3_nt: TGTGCCAGCAGTCACGACAGCTCTGAAGCTTTCTTT
cdr3_aa: CASSHDSSEAFF

v_call: TRBV7-9
j_call: TRBJ1-2
clone_size: -
d_call: -
cdr3_nt: TGTGCCCCCAACAGGGTAGACTATGGCTACACCTTC
cdr3_aa: CAPNRVDYGYTF

v_call: TRBV7-8
j_call: TRBJ1-5
clone_size: -
d_call: -
cdr3_nt: TGTGCCAGCAGCTACTCGGGGGGTAATTATCAGCCCCAGCATTTT
cdr3_aa: CASSYSGGNYQPQHF

v_call: TRBV10-2
j_call: TRBJ2-7
clone_size: few
d_call: -
cdr3_nt: TGCGCCAGCGGACAGTCCTACGAGCAGTACTTC
cdr3_aa: CASGQSYEQYF

v_call: TRBV24-1
j_call: TRBJ1-1
clone_size: many
d_call: -
cdr3_nt: TGTGCCACCAGTGGGGTAGGAGGGAACACTGAAGCTTTCTTT
cdr3_aa: CATSGVGGNTEAFF

v_call: TRBV18
j_call: TRBJ1-4
clone_size: many
d_call: -
cdr3_nt: TGTGCCAGCTCACCAGAGGTCGGGAGGGCCGATGAAAAACTGTTTTTT
cdr3_aa: CASSPEVGRADEKLFF

v_call: TRBV9
j_call: TRBJ2-3
clone_size: few
d_call: -
cdr3_nt: TGTGCCAGCAGCGTAGGGGCCTCTCCTAGCACAGATACGCAGTATTTT
cdr3_aa: CASSVGASPSTDTQYF

v_call: TRBV3-1
j_call: TRBJ1-4
clone_size: many
d_call: -
cdr3_nt: TGTGCCAGCAGCCAAGTGACCGGCGGAAAACTGTTTTTT
cdr3_aa: CASSQVTGGKLFF

v_call: TRBV21-1
j_call: TRBJ2-1
clone_size: few
d_call: -
cdr3_nt: TGTGCCAGCAGCAAAGGAGACGGCGGGGGGGCCTGGCAGTTCTTC
cdr3_aa: CASSKGDGGGAWQFF

v_call: TRBV7-9
j_call: TRBJ1-2
clone_size: -
d_call: -
cdr3_nt: TGTGCCAGCAGCCGGGCGGCGGACTATGGCTACACCTTC
cdr3_aa: CASSRAADYGYTF

v_call: TRBV20-1
j_call: TRBJ2-7
clone_size: -
d_call: -
cdr3_nt: TGCAGTGCCCAGGGGACGGTCTACGAGCAGTACTTC
cdr3_aa: CSAQGTVYEQYF

v_call: TRBV2
j_call: TRBJ1-5
clone_size: -
d_call: -
cdr3_nt: TGTGCCAGCAGTGATAGGGCTAATGCGGCGGGGTCGCCCCAGCATTTT
cdr3_aa: CASSDRANAAGSPQHF

v_call: TRBV12-3/TRBV12-4
j_call: TRBJ1-1
clone_size: many
d_call: -
cdr3_nt: TGTGCCAGCAGTTTAGCGCTTGGGGGGCTGAACACTGAAGCTTTCTTT
cdr3_aa: CASSLALGGLNTEAFF

v_call: TRBV24-1
j_call: TRBJ2-3
clone_size: many
d_call: TRBD1
cdr3_nt: TGTGCCACCAGTGACCGGGACAGGGGGCGAGATACGCAGTATTTT
cdr3_aa: CATSDRDRGRDTQYF

v_call: TRBV28
j_call: TRBJ2-4
clone_size: -
d_call: -
cdr3_nt: TGTGCCAGCAGTTTAGTATCAGGAGCCAAAAACATTCAGTACTTC
cdr3_aa: CASSLVSGAKNIQYF

v_call: TRBV3-1
j_call: TRBJ2-7
clone_size: -
d_call: TRBD1
cdr3_nt: TGTGCCAGCTCATTCCAAGGACAGGGGGTACACGAGCAGTACTTC
cdr3_aa: CASSFQGQGVHEQYF

v_call: TRBV6-2/TRBV6-3
j_call: TRBJ2-3
clone_size: few
d_call: -
cdr3_nt: TGTGCCAGCAAAAGGCTGGGCCCAGATACGCAGTATTTT
cdr3_aa: CASKRLGPDTQYF

v_call: TRBV12-3/TRBV12-4
j_call: TRBJ2-1
clone_size: many
d_call: -
cdr3_nt: TGTGCCAGCAGTTTCAGGCGGGGATTGTACAATGAGCAGTTCTTC
cdr3_aa: CASSFRRGLYNEQFF

v_call: TRBV12-3/TRBV12-4
j_call: TRBJ1-1
clone_size: -
d_call: -
cdr3_nt: TGTGCCAGCAGTTTCGTGGGCGGCACTGAAGCTTTCTTT
cdr3_aa: CASSFVGGTEAFF

v_call: TRBV5-1
j_call: TRBJ2-3
clone_size: few
d_call: TRBD1
cdr3_nt: TGCGCCAGCAGCTTGGAAGGCAGGGGGGATACGCAGTATTTT
cdr3_aa: CASSLEGRGDTQYF

v_call: TRBV6-1
j_call: TRBJ2-7
clone_size: few
d_call: -
cdr3_nt: TGTGCCAGCAGTGAAGTAGCGGAACTCTACGAGCAGTACTTC
cdr3_aa: CASSEVAELYEQYF

v_call: TRBV6-2/TRBV6-3
j_call: TRBJ1-1
clone_size: -
d_call: TRBD1
cdr3_nt: TGTGCCAGCAGGTCCCAGGGGGATATCACTGAAGCTTTCTTT
cdr3_aa: CASRSQGDITEAFF

v_call: TRBV12-3/TRBV12-4
j_call: TRBJ2-2
clone_size: many
d_call: -
cdr3_nt: TGTGCCAGCAGTTTTGGGGGGCACATCGCCGGGGAGCTGTTTTTT
cdr3_aa: CASSFGGHIAGELFF

v_call: TRBV7-9
j_call: TRBJ1-1
clone_size: few
d_call: -
cdr3_nt: TGTGCCAGCAGCTTAGCGGCGGTTACTGAAGCTTTCTTT
cdr3_aa: CASSLAAVTEAFF

v_call: TRBV11-2
j_call: TRBJ1-5
clone_size: -
d_call: -
cdr3_nt: TGTGCCAGCAGCTTAGAAGCGGGTGGGCCCCAGCATTTT
cdr3_aa: CASSLEAGGPQHF

v_call: TRBV11-1
j_call: TRBJ2-1
clone_size: few
d_call: -
cdr3_nt: TGTGCCAGCAGCTATCGACCCGGAGGCGTCGTGTCCTACAATGAGCAGTTCTTC
cdr3_aa: CASSYRPGGVVSYNEQFF

v_call: TRBV5-4
j_call: TRBJ2-4
clone_size: -
d_call: -
cdr3_nt: TGTGCCAGCAGCTTGGAAGGGGCCTCCGGAAGAATTCAGTACTTC
cdr3_aa: CASSLEGASGRIQYF

v_call: TRBV7-2
j_call: TRBJ2-1
clone_size: many
d_call: TRBD2
cdr3_nt: TGTGCCAGCTCGGGGCTAGCGGGTTTCAATGAGCAGTTCTTC
cdr3_aa: CASSGLAGFNEQFF

v_call: TRBV27
j_call: TRBJ2-3
clone_size: -
d_call: -
cdr3_nt: TGTGCCAGCAGTTTAAGCAGAAGTCTCACAGATACGCAGTATTTT
cdr3_aa: CASSLSRSLTDTQYF

v_call: TRBV28
j_call: TRBJ1-5
clone_size: many
d_call: -
cdr3_nt: TGTGCCAGCAGTCCCTCGGGGGAGAATCAGCCCCAGCATTTT
cdr3_aa: CASSPSGENQPQHF

v_call: TRBV5-1
j_call: TRBJ2-1
clone_size: many
d_call: TRBD1
cdr3_nt: TGCGCCAGCAAGACAGGGGATCCCTACAATGAGCAGTTCTTC
cdr3_aa: CASKTGDPYNEQFF

v_call: TRBV11-3
j_call: TRBJ2-5
clone_size: few
d_call: -
cdr3_nt: TGTGCCAGCAGCTTCCCAGGGGCTCGGGAGACCCAGTACTTC
cdr3_aa: CASSFPGARETQYF

v_call: TRBV5-6
j_call: TRBJ2-5
clone_size: many
d_call: -
cdr3_nt: TGTGCCAGCAGCTTGGTGCAACTGGGACAAGAGACCCAGTACTTC
cdr3_aa: CASSLVQLGQETQYF

v_call: TRBV6-2/TRBV6-3
j_call: TRBJ2-1
clone_size: few
d_call: -
cdr3_nt: TGTGCCAGCAGTCCCCCCGGGACTTTACGTGCGTTCTTC
cdr3_aa: CASSPPGTLRAFF